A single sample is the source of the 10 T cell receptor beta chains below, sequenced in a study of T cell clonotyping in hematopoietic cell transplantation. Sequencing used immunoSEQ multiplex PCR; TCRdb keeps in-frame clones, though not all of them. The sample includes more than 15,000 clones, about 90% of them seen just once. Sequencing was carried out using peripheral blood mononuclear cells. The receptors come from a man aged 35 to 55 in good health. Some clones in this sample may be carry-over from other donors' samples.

CDR3 sequence (DNA): TGCGCCAGCAGCCCCTGGCCAGAGAAAGATAATTCACCCCTCCACTTT. Translation gives CASSPWPEKDNSPLHF. The chain couples TRBV4-1 to TRBJ1-6; no clear D gene. CDR3 size: 16 residues. Per germline, CDR1 MGHRA and CDR2 YSYEKL. The germline V and J ends were trimmed by 4 bases and 5 bases, with 15 bases remaining between them.

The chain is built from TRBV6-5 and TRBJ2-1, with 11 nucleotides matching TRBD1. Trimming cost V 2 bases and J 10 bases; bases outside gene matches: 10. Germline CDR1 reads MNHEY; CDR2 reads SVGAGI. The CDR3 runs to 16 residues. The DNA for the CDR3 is TGTGCCAGCAGTTACCCCTCGGGGACAGGGGGTTGGGAGCAGTTCTTC. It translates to CASSYPSGTGGWEQFF.

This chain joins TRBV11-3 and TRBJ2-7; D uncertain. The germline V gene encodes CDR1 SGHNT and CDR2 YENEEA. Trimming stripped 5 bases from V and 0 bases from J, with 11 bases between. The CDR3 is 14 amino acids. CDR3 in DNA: TGTGCCAGCAGCCCGGGCCGGAGCTCCTACGAGCAGTACTTC. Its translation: CASSPGRSSYEQYF.

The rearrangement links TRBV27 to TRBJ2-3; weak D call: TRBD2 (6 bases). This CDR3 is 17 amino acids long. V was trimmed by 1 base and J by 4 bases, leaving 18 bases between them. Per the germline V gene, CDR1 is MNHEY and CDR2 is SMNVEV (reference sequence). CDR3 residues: CASSLFLPGLLADTQYF. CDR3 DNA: TGTGCCAGCAGTTTATTCTTGCCGGGACTTTTAGCAGATACGCAGTATTTT.

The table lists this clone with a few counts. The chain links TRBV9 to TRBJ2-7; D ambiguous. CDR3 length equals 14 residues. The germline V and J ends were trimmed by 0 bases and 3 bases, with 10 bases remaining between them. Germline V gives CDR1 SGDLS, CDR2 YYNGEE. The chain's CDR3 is CASSVGGSGYEQYF. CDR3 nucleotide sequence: TGTGCCAGCAGCGTAGGCGGTTCTGGCTACGAGCAGTACTTC.

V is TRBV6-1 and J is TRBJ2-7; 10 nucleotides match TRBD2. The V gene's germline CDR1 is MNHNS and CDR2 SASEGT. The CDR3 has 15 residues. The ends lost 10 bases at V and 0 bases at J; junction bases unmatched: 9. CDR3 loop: CATTEAGGSSYEQYF. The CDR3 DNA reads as TGTGCCACCACGGAAGCGGGGGGGAGCTCCTACGAGCAGTACTTC.

CDR3 residues: CASSQEYLGTSGRGAYEQYF. In DNA form, the CDR3 reads TGCGCCAGCAGCCAAGAATACCTAGGGACTAGCGGGAGGGGAGCCTACGAGCAGTACTTC. V and J are TRBV4-3 and TRBJ2-7; 16 positions match TRBD2. Germline V gives CDR1 LGHNA, CDR2 YSLEER. The CDR3 extends over 20 amino acids. V dropped 0 bases and J dropped 2; count of bases not matched to a gene: 10.

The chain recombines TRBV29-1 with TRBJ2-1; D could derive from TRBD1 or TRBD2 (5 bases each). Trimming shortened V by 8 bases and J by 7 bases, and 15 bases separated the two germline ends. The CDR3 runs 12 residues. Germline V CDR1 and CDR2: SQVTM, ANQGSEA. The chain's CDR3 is CSSSGGRNEQFF. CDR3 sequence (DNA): TGCAGCTCCTCTGGGGGTAGGAATGAGCAGTTCTTC.

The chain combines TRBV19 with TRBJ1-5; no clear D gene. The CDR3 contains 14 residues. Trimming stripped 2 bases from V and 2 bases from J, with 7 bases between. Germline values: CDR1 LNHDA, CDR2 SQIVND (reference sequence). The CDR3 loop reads CASSIFEGNQPQHF. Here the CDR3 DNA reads TGTGCCAGTAGTATATTTGAGGGCAATCAGCCCCAGCATTTT.

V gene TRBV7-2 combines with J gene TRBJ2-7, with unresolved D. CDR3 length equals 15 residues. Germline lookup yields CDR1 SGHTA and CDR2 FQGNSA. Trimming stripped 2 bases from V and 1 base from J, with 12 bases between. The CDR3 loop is CASSLRPTNSYEQYF. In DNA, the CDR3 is TGTGCCAGCAGCTTAAGGCCTACTAATTCCTACGAGCAGTACTTC.